One sample yielded the 13 T cell receptor beta chains listed below, sequenced in a study of blood T cell repertoires in COVID-19. The repertoire was sequenced with immunoSEQ multiplex PCR; TCRdb's copy has only in-frame clones and lacks some. The table records about 140,000 clones, about nine tenths of them present only once. The sample consisted of peripheral blood. These receptors originate from a man between 50 and 59 years old with active or convalescent COVID-19.

The V call is TRBV10-3, the J call TRBJ2-7; 8 bases match TRBD2. V dropped 10 bases and J dropped 0; count of bases not matched to a gene: 5. CDR3 length: 13 amino acids. CDR1 ENHRY and CDR2 SYGVKD come from the germline V gene. The CDR3 region has the DNA TGTGCCACCCTGACTAGCGACTCCTACGAGCAGTACTTC. Residues: CATLTSDSYEQYF.

The V call is TRBV27, the J call TRBJ1-1, with a weak D call TRBD1 (5 bases). This CDR3 region has 11 residues. Trimming left V 7 bases short and J 4 bases short, with 7 bases between. CDR1 is MNHEY, CDR2 SMNVEV, per germline (reference sequence). The CDR3 loop is CASTGVTEAFF. The CDR3 nucleotides are TGTGCCAGCACGGGGGTCACTGAAGCTTTCTTT.

The chain uses TRBV28 and TRBJ2-5; the D is unclear. V gave up 5 bases and J gave up 5 bases, with 9 bases separating them. The CDR3 is 12 residues long. CDR1 is MDHEN and CDR2 is SYDVKM in the germline V gene. CDR3 in amino acids: CASSELFETQYF. As DNA, the CDR3 is TGTGCCAGCAGTGAACTTTTCGAGACCCAGTACTTC. The whole variable domain, remainder taken from reference TRBV28 and TRBJ2-5, is DVKVTQSSRYLVKRTGEKVFLECVQDMDHENMFWYRQDPGLGLRLIYFSYDVKMKEKGDIPEGYSVSREKKERFSLILESASTNQTSMYLCASSELFETQYFGPGTRLLVL.

The genes are TRBV9 and TRBJ2-5; 8 nucleotides line up with TRBD2. V was clipped by 0 bases and J by 1 base; unmatched bases: 2. The germline V gene has CDR1 SGDLS and CDR2 YYNGEE. This CDR3 region has 15 residues. The CDR3 DNA sequence: TGTGCCAGCAGCGTAGGACTAGCGTTCCAAGAGACCCAGTACTTC. This translates into CASSVGLAFQETQYF. The full variable domain, its missing parts supplied by reference TRBV9 and TRBJ2-5, is DSGVTQTPKHLITATGQRVTLRCSPRSGDLSVYWYQQSLDQGLQFLIQYYNGEERAKGNILERFSAQQFPDLHSELNLSSLELGDSALYFCASSVGLAFQETQYFGPGTRLLVL.

V gene TRBV28 combines with J gene TRBJ2-3; 11 nucleotides line up with TRBD2. CDR1 and CDR2 (germline): MDHEN, SYDVKM. The CDR3 is 14 amino acids. V lost 7 bases and J lost 7; bases outside the gene matches: 7. CDR3 nucleotide sequence: TGTGCCAGCACCATAGCGGGAGGGACGAATACGCAGTATTTT. Translation gives CASTIAGGTNTQYF.

The chain links TRBV4-1 to TRBJ1-1; unclear D gene. Trimming removed 4 bases from V and 1 base from J, with 10 bases in between. CDR3 length equals 14 residues. Germline CDR1 and CDR2: MGHRA and YSYEKL. DNA of the CDR3: TGCGCCAGCAGCCGATCGGTTCAGAACACTGAAGCTTTCTTT. This translates into CASSRSVQNTEAFF.

The chain uses TRBV19 and TRBJ1-5; D is uncertain. The CDR3 contains 14 residues. Germline V gene sequence: CDR1 LNHDA, CDR2 SQIVND (reference sequence). Deletions cut 4 bases from V and 7 bases from J, with 14 bases between. This chain's CDR3 is CASSTDRGFQPQHF. The CDR3 DNA reads TGTGCCAGTAGTACCGACCGGGGATTCCAGCCCCAGCATTTT.

The genes are TRBV5-1 and TRBJ2-6; tentative D call: TRBD2 (5 bases). Looked up from germline, CDR1 is SGHRS and CDR2 is YFSETQ. This CDR3 spans 16 amino acids. Trimming cost V 0 bases and J 4 bases, with 11 bases left between them. The CDR3 DNA sequence: TGCGCCAGCAGCTTGGTCGGGGTCGACGGGGCCAACGTCCTGACTTTC. It yields the protein CASSLVGVDGANVLTF. Looking up the rest from reference TRBV5-1 and TRBJ2-6 gives the full variable domain: KAGVTQTPRYLIKTRGQQVTLSCSPISGHRSVSWYQQTPGQGLQFLFEYFSETQRNKGNFPGRFSGRQFSNSRSEMNVSTLELGDSALYLCASSLVGVDGANVLTFGAGSRLTVL.

J is TRBJ2-1 and V is TRBV5-1; 7 bases map to TRBD2. From germline, CDR1 is SGHRS and CDR2 YFSETQ. The CDR3 consists of 16 residues. V shed 4 bases, J shed 7 bases, and the junction held 14 bases outside the gene matches. CDR3 sequence (DNA): TGCGCCAGCAGCCCGGTGGCGGGAGCGCAGTGGAATGAGCAGTTCTTC. This sequence encodes CASSPVAGAQWNEQFF.

This clone has more than one count but fewer than ten. The chain is built from TRBV18 and TRBJ2-5; D possibly corresponds to TRBD2 (5 bases). The CDR3 length is 14 residues. Germline V gene sequence: CDR1 KGHSH, CDR2 LQKENI. The V end was cut by 3 bases, the J end by 5 bases, with 13 bases between. Here the CDR3 reads CASSPGRGAETQYF. The DNA for the CDR3 is TGTGCCAGCTCACCGGGTCGGGGAGCGGAGACCCAGTACTTC.

V is TRBV7-2 and J is TRBJ2-1; 12 bases line up with TRBD2. The CDR3 has 18 amino acids. V gave up 1 base and J gave up 0 bases; unmatched junction bases: 4. Germline loops: CDR1 SGHTA, CDR2 FQGNSA. CDR3 sequence: CASSLGPSGRASYNEQFF. CDR3 bases: TGTGCCAGCAGCTTAGGGCCTAGCGGGAGGGCCTCCTACAATGAGCAGTTCTTC.

CDR3 amino acids: CASSPPKNTEAFF. The CDR3 nucleotides are TGTGCCAGCAGTCCCCCTAAGAACACTGAAGCTTTCTTT. This chain uses TRBV6-2 or TRBV6-3 with TRBJ1-1, with D uncertain. The CDR3 contains 13 residues. Germline CDR1 reads MNHEY; CDR2 reads SVGEGT. The V end was cut by 5 bases, the J end by 1 base, with 8 bases between.

V gene TRBV20-1 combines with J gene TRBJ1-1; D remains ambiguous. Trimming pared 3 bases from V and 5 bases from J, leaving 7 bases between. The CDR3 totals 11 residues. Germline V gene data show CDR1 as DFQATT and CDR2 as SNEGSKA (reference sequence). In DNA, the CDR3 is TGCAGTGCTAGCCCGGGGACTGAAGCTTTCTTT. Translated, it gives CSASPGTEAFF.